A single sample is the source of the 17 T cell receptor beta chains below, sequenced in a study of post-analysis software for immune sequencing data. Included in the TCR beta cDNA libraries were unique molecular identifiers. One entry per CDR3 protein, called by TCRdb with MiXCR from the PCR reads. This table holds some 890,000 distinct CDR3 sequences, approximately 57% found once. These receptors have no known antigen. Study-level results: Higher frequency in patients than in controls was seen for about five TRBV segments, with TRBV5-6, TRBV5-1 and TRBV20-1 among them.

The sequencing sample was made of blood. The receptors were gathered from a girl aged 5 to 17 with multiple sclerosis.

The chain uses TRBV5-5 and TRBJ2-5; tentatively, D is TRBD2 (7 bases). This CDR3 contains 17 residues. V lost 3 bases and J lost 0, with 18 bases in between. Germline V CDR1 and CDR2: SGHKS, YYEKEE (reference sequence). The CDR3: CASSSGRAGAYQETQYF. As DNA, the CDR3 is TGTGCCAGCAGCTCCGGGCGGGCGGGGGCGTACCAAGAGACCCAGTACTTC.

In its sample, this clonotype was seen a few times. This chain joins TRBV7-6 and TRBJ2-5; a possible D gene is TRBD2 (5 bases). The germline gives CDR1 SGHVS, CDR2 FNYEAQ. V shed 4 bases and J shed 4 bases, with 16 bases lying between them. The CDR3 runs to 15 residues. CDR3: CASSWLGSMGETQYF. CDR3 nucleotide sequence: TGTGCCAGCAGCTGGCTGGGGAGTATGGGAGAGACCCAGTACTTC.

The rearrangement uses TRBV9 and TRBJ1-4; D remains unclear. Trimming removed 4 bases at V and 5 bases at J, with 15 bases between. The CDR3 totals 15 residues. Germline V CDR1 and CDR2: SGDLS, YYNGEE. For the CDR3, the DNA is TGTGCCAGCAGCCCTTCGGTAACCCGCAATGAAAAACTGTTTTTT. This sequence encodes CASSPSVTRNEKLFF.

The chain uses TRBV4-1 and TRBJ2-7; no clear D. CDR3 length equals 14 residues. The V end was cut by 1 base, the J end by 7 bases, with 14 bases between. Germline V gene data show CDR1 as MGHRA and CDR2 as YSYEKL. The chain's CDR3 is CASSQGPIPNEQYF. DNA of the CDR3: TGCGCCAGCAGCCAAGGCCCCATTCCCAATGAGCAGTACTTC.

This clonotype was seen only a few times. The chain recombines TRBV29-1 with TRBJ2-1; TRBD1 matches at 9 bases. Germline CDR1 SQVTM, CDR2 ANQGSEA. Trimming took 6 bases from V and 5 from J; bases not matched to a gene: 8. The CDR3 has 14 residues. CDR3 sequence: CSVAGQGGHNEQFF. In DNA, the CDR3 is TGCAGCGTAGCGGGACAGGGAGGACACAATGAGCAGTTCTTC.

The gene calls are TRBV29-1 and TRBJ2-1; 9 nucleotides agree with TRBD2. V lost 1 base to trimming and J lost 9 bases; unmatched junction nucleotides: 13. This CDR3 region has 16 residues. Germline V CDR1 and CDR2: SQVTM, ANQGSEA. The CDR3 DNA is TGCAGCGTTGAAGCCGTCGGGCTAGCGGGGAGGATTGAGCAGTTCTTC. It translates to CSVEAVGLAGRIEQFF.

The chain couples TRBV25-1 to TRBJ2-7; the D gene could be TRBD1 or TRBD2 (6 bases each). This CDR3 has 14 amino acids. Germline-derived CDR1 and CDR2 are MGHDK and SYGVNS. V lost 1 base and J 3 bases, leaving 10 bases between the germline ends. Written as DNA, the CDR3 is TGTGCCAGCAGTGAATTCCGGGGGCACTACGAGCAGTACGTC. This sequence encodes CASSEFRGHYEQYV.

This clonotype has more than one count but fewer than ten. The rearrangement joins TRBV7-3 to TRBJ1-2; 7 bases fit TRBD1. From germline, CDR1 is SGHTA and CDR2 FQGTGA. The CDR3 sequence is 13 residues long. V gave up 5 bases and J gave up 8 bases; unmatched junction bases: 8. CDR3 protein: CASSDMGQSGYTF. CDR3 nucleotide sequence: TGTGCCAGCAGCGATATGGGACAGAGCGGCTACACCTTC.

The chain combines TRBV7-9 with TRBJ2-3; either TRBD1 or TRBD2 may fit D (7 bases each). V lost 9 bases, J lost 6 bases, and 16 bases lay in between. The CDR3 is made up of 13 amino acids. Germline V CDR1 and CDR2: SEHNR, FQNEAQ (reference sequence). CDR3 region: CASSGGARDTQYF. CDR3 coding DNA: TGTGCCAGTTCAGGGGGGGCACGGGATACGCAGTATTTT. The full variable domain, its missing parts supplied by reference TRBV7-9 and TRBJ2-3, is DTGVSQNPRHKITKRGQNVTFRCDPISEHNRLYWYRQTLGQGPEFLTYFQNEAQLEKSRLLSDRFSAERPKGSFSTLEIQRTEQGDSAMYLCASSGGARDTQYFGPGTRLTVL.

This clonotype was observed a handful of times. The chain recombines TRBV20-1 with TRBJ2-5; no firm D call. The DNA end is more similar to TRBJ2-7, so the J call may be wrong. CDR1 is DFQATT and CDR2 is SNEGSKA in the germline V gene (reference sequence). The length of the CDR3 is 14 residues. CDR3 coding DNA: TGCAGTGCTAGAGATGGCCCATGGGCCTACGAGCAGTACTTC. Translating gives CSARDGPWAYEQYF.

This clonotype has more than one count but fewer than ten. V usage is TRBV20-1 and J usage is TRBJ2-7; 11 nucleotides line up with TRBD1. V was pared by 1 base and J by 2 bases, with 7 bases of the junction left unmatched. This CDR3 region has 16 residues. In germline, CDR1 is DFQATT, CDR2 SNEGSKA (reference sequence). Here the CDR3 DNA reads TGCAGTGCTAGAGCGAAGGACAGGGGGCTTACCTACGAGCAGTACTTC. Its translation is CSARAKDRGLTYEQYF.

The CDR3 loop reads CASSLDGDTVPSPLHF. The DNA of the CDR3 is TGCGCCAGCAGCTTGGATGGAGACACCGTCCCCTCACCCCTCCACTTT. This chain links TRBV5-1 with TRBJ1-6; D unclear. The CDR3 totals 16 residues. The V end was cut by 0 bases, the J end by 10 bases, with 17 bases between. Per germline, CDR1 SGHRS and CDR2 YFSETQ.

This rearrangement joins TRBV5-5 to TRBJ1-5; D is undetermined. This CDR3 has 15 amino acids. V lost 7 bases and J lost 0, with 14 bases in between. From germline, CDR1 is SGHKS and CDR2 YYEKEE (reference sequence). Written as DNA, the CDR3 is TGTGCCAGCCGCCTCTCGACGGGTAGCAATCAGCCCCAGCATTTT. This codes for CASRLSTGSNQPQHF.

CDR3 in amino acids: CASSRGPGQGPTYEQYF. CDR3 nucleotide sequence: TGTGCCAGCAGCAGGGGCCCGGGACAGGGACCAACCTACGAGCAGTACTTC. This chain uses TRBV7-6 with TRBJ2-7; 9 positions agree with TRBD1. The CDR3 loop spans 17 amino acids. The V and J ends lost 5 bases and 2 bases, in that order; junction bases with no gene match: 13. Germline CDR1 SGHVS, CDR2 FNYEAQ.

This chain links TRBV5-1 with TRBJ2-7; unclear D gene. CDR1 and CDR2 from the germline V gene are SGHRS and YFSETQ. Deletions cut 0 bases from V and 9 bases from J, with 10 bases between. This CDR3 is built from 12 residues. In DNA, the CDR3 is TGCGCCAGCAGCTTGGGGAAAATGGGGCAGTACTTC. Translation: CASSLGKMGQYF.

Comment on this clonotype: Germline and junction disagree at one end, which may indicate a read error. The V call is TRBV20-1, the J call TRBJ1-4; the D is unclear. Germline CDR1 reads DFQATT; CDR2 reads SNEGSKA (reference sequence). This CDR3 comprises 14 residues. CDR3: CSAREFTRAEKRFF. CDR3 DNA: TGCAGTGCTAGAGAATTCACCCGGGCGGAAAAACGGTTTTTT.

This clonotype turned up a few times. The chain combines TRBV15 with TRBJ2-7, with D possibly being TRBD2 (5 bases). The CDR3 sequence is 13 residues long. The V end lost 5 bases, the J end lost 2 bases, and 10 bases lay between the germline ends. CDR1 is LNHNV, CDR2 YYDKDF, per germline (reference sequence). CDR3 residues: CATSGDYAYEQYF. The CDR3 DNA reads TGTGCCACCAGCGGTGACTACGCCTACGAGCAGTACTTC.